This T cell receptor beta chain was identified in a study of cytomegalovirus exposure and HLA in healthy donors. Both 60 Vbeta primers and 13 Jbeta primers went into the PCR. Only in-frame clones appear in the TCRdb table, and some are missing; sequencing was by immunoSEQ multiplex PCR. The table has some 70,000 clones, roughly three quarters seen once. The table lists this clone with a count of one. Antigen unknown. Study-wide results and caveats: In a later analysis, specific HLA alleles were associated with 15,000 to 20,000 TCR beta sequences at a 0.05 false discovery rate.

The ends were cut back, 3 bases at V and 4 bases at J, with 9 bases in the middle. This CDR3 has 13 residues. The germline CDR1 and CDR2 sequences are KGHSH and LQKENI. This chain links TRBV18 with TRBJ1-1; perhaps TRBD1 as D (5 bases). The specimen sequenced was PBMCs. This TCR came from a man aged 18 to 29 in good health and CMV-seronegative. In DNA, the CDR3 is TGTGCCAGCTCACCCTTCCAGGGCACTGAAGCTTTCTTT. It translates to CASSPFQGTEAFF.